The 2 T cell receptor beta chains below come from one sample, sequenced in a study of T cells in Graves' hyperthyroidism and ophthalmopathy. Amplification yielded TCR beta CDR3 regions, with RNA transcripts as the source. First-round RT-PCR targeting the TCR CDR3 was performed with the HTBI primer set. MiXCR, run by TCRdb on the multiplex PCR reads, gives a single entry per CDR3 protein. The top ten hold around 23% of the sample, which has about 350,000 distinct CDR3 sequences, approximately 15% seen once. Sequenced material: blood. The source is a woman aged 30 to 39 with Graves' hyperthyroidism.

This clonotype was observed many times. This chain uses TRBV28 with TRBJ1-5, with D perhaps matching TRBD1 (6 bases). The length of the CDR3 is 14 residues. V was shortened by 2 bases and J by 7 bases, with 12 bases between the two germline ends. Germline V gene lookup returns CDR1 MDHEN and CDR2 SYDVKM. The CDR3 loop reads CASSLRGARQPQHF. The CDR3 DNA reads TGTGCCAGCAGTTTACGGGGGGCGCGACAGCCCCAGCATTTT.

V is TRBV27 and J is TRBJ1-4; weak D call: TRBD1 (5 bases). The V gene lost 5 bases and the J gene lost 10 bases, with 20 bases spanning the gap. CDR3 length equals 15 residues. Germline assignment: CDR1 MNHEY and CDR2 SMNVEV (reference sequence). The CDR3 DNA reads as TGTGCCAGCAGTCATTCCAGTGGGGGACTCGCAAAACTGTTTTTT. Protein sequence: CASSHSSGGLAKLFF.